Listed below are T cell receptor beta chains from one sample, sequenced in a study of PD-1 blockade in classical Hodgkin lymphoma. Here immunoSEQ multiplex PCR was the method, and the copy in TCRdb shows in-frame clones only, minus some. The sample includes about 27,000 clones, about 90% seen only once; the top ten take 6.5% to 7.5%. The starting material was CD8+ T cells from blood, obtained at baseline. These receptors were taken from a human donor with classical Hodgkin lymphoma. CDR3s include the opening cysteine and the closing phenylalanine or tryptophan.

cdr3_aa j_call cdr3_length v_call
CASSVDGGSKNIQYF TRBJ2-4 15 TRBV9
CASRGNEQFF TRBJ2-1 10 TRBV6-1
CASSLGGTGGYEQYF TRBJ2-7 15 TRBV13
CASSKVFHEKTSGYEQYF TRBJ2-7 18 TRBV21-1
CASSLGGLGDTIYF TRBJ1-3 14 TRBV7-5
CASSIAAFYGYTF TRBJ1-2 13 TRBV19
CASSEGAGINEKLFF TRBJ1-4 15 TRBV6-1
CASSLWEGTGELFF TRBJ2-2 14 TRBV27
CASSPRLANEQYF TRBJ2-7 13 TRBV9
CASRLGLAGNYDTGELFF TRBJ2-2 18 TRBV4-2
CASSWTSGRAETQYF TRBJ2-5 15 TRBV2
CASSYLGNTEAFF TRBJ1-1 13 TRBV6-5
CASSLEGPKNIQYF TRBJ2-4 14 TRBV5-6
CASSRPDSGRLRYEQYF TRBJ2-7 17 TRBV30
CASSGGRGGYTF TRBJ1-2 12 TRBV5-1
CASSFQGENTEAFF TRBJ1-1 14 TRBV7-9
CASSLRMADEQYF TRBJ2-7 13 TRBV27
CASSRPQGHEQYF TRBJ2-7 13 TRBV28
CASSQDQWGNEQFF TRBJ2-1 14 TRBV4-1
CASSLTANTEAFF TRBJ1-1 13 TRBV6-5
CASSARDRVDEQYF TRBJ2-7 14 TRBV9
CASSKRLYGQNNEKLFF TRBJ1-4 17 TRBV21-1
CASSGTEAFF TRBJ1-1 10 TRBV9
CASSLGGPRSYNEQFF TRBJ2-1 16 TRBV7-9
CASSLWGAGQETQYF TRBJ2-5 15 TRBV5-4
CASSQDRQGLDIQYF TRBJ2-4 15 TRBV4-1
CASSQWTGLQETQYF TRBJ2-5 15 TRBV9
CASSLTGEETQYF TRBJ2-5 13 TRBV11-1
CASSEKNTEAFF TRBJ1-1 12 TRBV7-9
CASTPSGGSYEQYF TRBJ2-7 14 TRBV6-6
CASRSTSGVNTGELFF TRBJ2-2 16 TRBV5-1
CASSLRGFTEAFF TRBJ1-1 13 TRBV7-2
CASSPARNNQPQHF TRBJ1-5 14 TRBV4-1
CSVPGQGFGEQFF TRBJ2-1 13 TRBV29-1
CASSLHGTGTEAFF TRBJ1-1 14 TRBV28
CASSLSGDETQYF TRBJ2-5 13 TRBV7-9
CASSGPQGQGLSKTQYF TRBJ2-5 17 TRBV9
CASRGQGVWQFF TRBJ2-1 12 TRBV27
CASSDSDRGHQPQHF TRBJ1-5 15 TRBV25-1
CASAPAAGPYNEQFF TRBJ2-1 15 TRBV5-1
CAIRSGNSYEQYF TRBJ2-7 13 TRBV10-3